The entry that follows covers one T cell receptor beta chain sequence. The germline gives CDR1 GTSNPN, CDR2 SVGIG (reference sequence). The V and J ends lost 1 base and 5 bases respectively, with 7 bases between them. The CDR3 extends over 12 amino acids. This sample was taken from a study of neurological immune-mediated disorders. A 10-nucleotide random UMI tagged transcripts in template-switch 5'RACE cDNA synthesis. TCRdb analysed the 5' RACE reads with MiXCR anew, one entry per CDR3 protein. The table includes under 60,000 distinct CDR3 sequences, 16% detected once. The receptor comes from a man aged 60 to 69 in good health. The material sequenced was PBMCs. The chain carries TRBV30 and TRBJ2-3; D is possibly TRBD2 (5 bases). The DNA for the CDR3 is TGTGCCTGGAGTGGAGGGTTAGATACGCAGTATTTT. This translates into CAWSGGLDTQYF.